This T cell receptor beta chain is from a study of blood T cell repertoires in COVID-19. Study-level information: Some COVID-19 samples were acute and others convalescent; all came from the United States, Italy and Spain. The cDNA or gDNA used as material had been derived from T cells, B-cell-depleted T cells, or PBMCs.

In the original processing: From reference gene primer amplification, estimates of nucleated cell counts were derived. The data were produced by immunoSEQ multiplex PCR, yet TCRdb's version contains in-frame clones alone and is incomplete. The DNA was the basis for D and trimming; V, J and clone size are from that table. This table has about 36,000 clones, more than 80% appearing once. This CDR3 is 14 amino acids long. V dropped 0 bases and J dropped 3 bases, with 8 bases sitting between them. Germline V gene sequence: CDR1 MNHEY, CDR2 SVGAGI. The chain joins TRBV6-5 to TRBJ1-1; unclear D gene. The sequenced material came from peripheral blood. This receptor was obtained from a human donor in a cohort sampled during active or convalescent COVID-19. The donor label of this sample is uncertain. The CDR3 protein is CASSYSVAYTEAFF. CDR3 DNA sequence: TGTGCCAGCAGTTACTCCGTCGCGTACACTGAAGCTTTCTTT.